This TCR beta chain emerged from a study of OX40 agonist ivuxolimab in advanced cancers. This table comes from immunoSEQ multiplex PCR, and its TCRdb copy is limited to in-frame clones, with some not included. The table records about 23,000 clones, about 88% of them present only once. The sequences come from CD4+ or CD8+ T cells sorted from blood, collected in a trial of the OX40 agonist ivuxolimab. The receptor was derived from an adult with an advanced solid tumor such as melanoma, head and neck, liver or kidney cancer.

For the CDR3, the DNA is TGTGCCAGCAGCCTAGGCGGTAGCGGGGTGGTTTGGCAGTTCTTC. It is translated as CASSLGGSGVVWQFF. The V call is TRBV9, the J call TRBJ2-1, with 8 bases matching TRBD2. The trim removed 4 bases at V and 12 bases at J, leaving 15 bases unmatched. This CDR3 contains 15 residues. CDR1 SGDLS and CDR2 YYNGEE come from the germline V gene.